Listed here are 23 T cell receptor beta chains from one sample, sequenced in a study of Graves' ophthalmopathy and Graves' hyperthyroidism. Amplified TCR beta CDR3 regions were obtained using RNA transcripts as template. Second-round multiplex PCR came after a first-round RT-PCR that employed HTBI primers. TCRdb redid the calling of the multiplex PCR reads with MiXCR, one entry per CDR3 protein. The sample holds 350,000 or so distinct CDR3 sequences, roughly 17% seen once. The sequenced sample was peripheral blood. The receptor source for this set is an adult man with Graves' ophthalmopathy.

This clonotype was recorded many times. CDR3 DNA: TGTGCCAGCAGCTTGGTTGGTAGGGGGCTCTACGAGCAGTACTTC. Translating it yields CASSLVGRGLYEQYF. This chain joins TRBV5-6 and TRBJ2-7, with 7 bases fitting TRBD1. The germline V gene has CDR1 SGHDT and CDR2 YYEEEE. The V segment lost 0 bases and the J segment 3 bases; nucleotides outside the gene matches: 6. The CDR3 covers 15 residues.

This clonotype has a count of ten or more. This chain uses TRBV5-1 with TRBJ1-1; weak D call: TRBD1 (6 bases). Trimming left V 4 bases short and J 7 bases short, with 11 bases between. CDR1 and CDR2 (germline): SGHRS, YFSETQ. There are 12 residues in the CDR3. CDR3 residues: CASSREGVEAFF. The CDR3 coding sequence is TGCGCCAGCAGCCGAGAGGGGGTTGAAGCTTTCTTT.

This clonotype has ten or more counts. The chain combines TRBV9 with TRBJ2-2, with D tentatively TRBD1 or TRBD2 (6 bases each). Germline-derived CDR1 and CDR2 are SGDLS and YYNGEE. The CDR3 has 16 residues. V was trimmed by 0 bases and J by 4 bases, leaving 13 bases between them. In nucleotides, the CDR3 is TGTGCCAGCAGCGTAGCCCCGGGGGCGGGCACCGGGGAGCTGTTTTTT. Its translation: CASSVAPGAGTGELFF.

This clonotype was recorded a few times. The V gene is TRBV6-5, the J gene TRBJ1-1; a weak D match, TRBD1 (5 bases). The CDR3 runs to 15 residues. V was cut by 0 bases and J by 1 base, with 9 bases left in between. CDR1 MNHEY and CDR2 SVGAGI come from the germline V gene. The CDR3 protein is CASSYSTETNTEAFF. As DNA, the CDR3 is TGTGCCAGCAGTTACTCGACAGAGACGAACACTGAAGCTTTCTTT.

This clonotype was recorded many times. The J gene is TRBJ2-7, the V gene TRBV11-2; the D call may be TRBD1 or TRBD2 (5 bases each). The CDR3 is made up of 16 amino acids. Trimming removed 5 bases at V and 2 bases at J, with 19 bases between. The germline V gene has CDR1 SGHAT and CDR2 FQNNGV. CDR3 region: CASSLGTSGIAYEQYF. The CDR3 nucleotides are TGTGCCAGCAGCCTTGGGACCTCCGGGATAGCCTACGAGCAGTACTTC.

There are many counts of this clonotype. For the CDR3, the DNA is TGTGCCAGCAGTTACTCGACGAGGGAGACCCAGTACTTC. Amino acid sequence: CASSYSTRETQYF. The V and J genes are TRBV6-2 or TRBV6-3 and TRBJ2-5; D is unclear. Trimming took off 0 bases at V and 5 bases at J, with 7 bases between the two ends. Per germline, CDR1 MNHEY and CDR2 SVGEGT. The CDR3 is 13 amino acids.

A few counts support this clonotype. The chain carries TRBV7-2 and TRBJ1-1; 8 bases agree with TRBD1. The CDR3 extends over 13 amino acids. V trimming: 5 bases; J trimming: 9 bases; junction bases outside the gene matches: 8. Germline V CDR1 and CDR2: SGHTA, FQGNSA. CDR3 nucleotides: TGTGCCAGCAGCGTGTCCCGACAGGGGCAAGCTTTCTTT. As protein: CASSVSRQGQAFF.

At least ten counts were recorded for this clonotype. This rearrangement joins TRBV6-5 to TRBJ1-1; no reliable D call. V was shortened by 7 bases and J by 1 base, with 19 bases between the two germline ends. This CDR3 contains 16 residues. Germline V gene lookup returns CDR1 MNHEY and CDR2 SVGAGI. The CDR3 loop is CASNPLQTRWNTEAFF. The CDR3 DNA reads TGTGCCAGCAATCCACTCCAGACCCGATGGAACACTGAAGCTTTCTTT.

This clonotype was recorded once. The chain recombines TRBV6-1 with TRBJ2-7; TRBD1 is a possible D gene (6 bases). This CDR3 region has 16 residues. V dropped 6 bases and J dropped 2 bases, with 20 bases sitting between them. Germline CDR1 reads MNHNS; CDR2 reads SASEGT. CDR3 sequence: CASSLGSGRGTYEQYF. The CDR3 DNA reads TGTGCCAGCAGCTTGGGAAGTGGCAGGGGAACCTACGAGCAGTACTTC.

Comments on this clonotype: A read error may produce the germline difference seen at one junction end. The chain uses TRBV6-2 or TRBV6-3 and TRBJ1-1; weak D call: TRBD1 (5 bases). This CDR3 region has 13 residues. Germline assignment: CDR1 MNHEY and CDR2 SVGEGT. The CDR3 is CASSLQANTEAYF. The CDR3 coding sequence is TGTGCCAGCAGTCTACAGGCGAACACTGAAGCTTACTTT.

This clonotype came up many times. The DNA for the CDR3 is TGTGCCAGCAACCCCAGGGATTCTACGGCACCCCTCCACTTT. Amino acid sequence: CASNPRDSTAPLHF. The chain couples TRBV28 to TRBJ1-6; D might be TRBD1 (5 bases). Trimming stripped 7 bases from V and 11 bases from J, with 18 bases between. Germline assignment: CDR1 MDHEN and CDR2 SYDVKM. The CDR3 contains 14 residues. Filled out from reference TRBV28 and TRBJ1-6, the complete variable domain reads DVKVTQSSRYLVKRTGEKVFLECVQDMDHENMFWYRQDPGLGLRLIYFSYDVKMKEKGDIPEGYSVSREKKERFSLILESASTNQTSMYLCASNPRDSTAPLHFGNGTRLTVT.

This clonotype was recorded many times. The chain uses TRBV6-1 and TRBJ2-7; D call uncertain. Germline loops: CDR1 MNHNS, CDR2 SASEGT. V was pared by 6 bases and J by 3 bases, with 21 bases between. The CDR3 spans 16 residues. The CDR3 loop is CASSPPGFRHVYEQYF. The CDR3 coding sequence is TGTGCCAGCAGCCCCCCAGGCTTCAGACACGTCTACGAGCAGTACTTC.

This clonotype has a count of ten or more. This rearrangement joins TRBV14 to TRBJ2-7, with 9 bases identical to TRBD1. The CDR3 spans 15 residues. Trimming at V came to 1 base and at J to 3 bases, leaving 4 bases not matched to a gene. The germline CDR1 and CDR2 sequences are SGHDN and FVKESK. Here the CDR3 DNA reads TGTGCCAGCAGCCAAGGACAGGGGGAGAACTACGAGCAGTACTTC. Translating it yields CASSQGQGENYEQYF. Drawing the rest from reference TRBV14 and TRBJ2-7, the complete variable domain is EAGVTQFPSHSVIEKGQTVTLRCDPISGHDNLYWYRRVMGKEIKFLLHFVKESKQDESGMPNNRFLAERTGGTYSTLKVQPAELEDSGVYFCASSQGQGENYEQYFGPGTRLTVT.

In this sample, this clonotype turned up many times. The chain carries TRBV7-8 and TRBJ2-7; 12 nucleotides agree with TRBD2. The germline gives CDR1 SGHVS, CDR2 FQNEAQ. The CDR3 length is 13 residues. Germline trimming cut 5 bases from V and 7 bases from J; bases unmatched to any gene: 3. The CDR3: CASSTSGGYEQYF. CDR3 coding DNA: TGTGCCAGCAGCACTAGCGGGGGGTATGAGCAGTACTTC.

The chain recombines TRBV12-3 or TRBV12-4 with TRBJ1-6; D is perhaps TRBD1 (6 bases). The ends were cut back, 6 bases at V and 11 bases at J, with 17 bases in the middle. CDR3 length: 14 amino acids. The CDR3 is CASRLRQGQAPLHF. CDR3 sequence (DNA): TGTGCCAGCAGATTGAGGCAGGGACAAGCACCCCTCCACTTT.

The table lists this clonotype with many counts. This chain joins TRBV7-9 and TRBJ2-7, with 7 bases that match TRBD1. The germline V gene encodes CDR1 SEHNR and CDR2 FQNEAQ (reference sequence). The V gene end was trimmed by 5 bases and the J gene end by 2 bases; junction bases not matched to a gene: 12. The CDR3 extends over 16 amino acids. The DNA for the CDR3 is TGTGCCAGCAGCCCCCGCTACGGGACAGTGACCTACGAGCAGTACTTC. Amino acid sequence: CASSPRYGTVTYEQYF.

CDR3 region: CASSPTSGSLLDEQYF. CDR3 coding DNA: TGTGCCAGCAGCCCGACTAGCGGGAGCCTCTTGGACGAGCAGTACTTC. The chain links TRBV2 to TRBJ2-7; 12 bases fit TRBD2. The CDR3 spans 16 residues. Germline V lookup: CDR1 SNHLY, CDR2 FYNNEI. Trimming took 6 bases from V and 5 from J; bases not matched to a gene: 11. Full variable domain (missing parts from reference TRBV2 and TRBJ2-7): EPEVTQTPSHQVTQMGQEVILRCVPISNHLYFYWYRQILGQKVEFLVSFYNNEISEKSEIFDDQFSVERPDGSNFTLKIRSTKLEDSAMYFCASSPTSGSLLDEQYFGPGTRLTVT.

The chain has TRBV28 and TRBJ1-1, with no clear D. The germline V gene encodes CDR1 MDHEN and CDR2 SYDVKM. V lost 0 bases and J 1 base, leaving 9 bases between the germline ends. CDR3 size: 15 residues. CDR3 loop: CASSLWGITNTEAFF. The CDR3 nucleotides read TGTGCCAGCAGTTTATGGGGAATTACGAACACTGAAGCTTTCTTT.

This clonotype was counted ten times or more. This chain joins TRBV5-1 and TRBJ2-7, with TRBD1 identical over 8 bases. The junction had 8 bases not matched to a gene; V was cut back by 4 bases and J by 5 bases. Germline CDR1 reads SGHRS; CDR2 reads YFSETQ. The length of the CDR3 is 14 residues. The CDR3: CASSAGQGGNEQYF. DNA for the CDR3: TGCGCCAGCAGCGCCGGACAGGGCGGCAACGAGCAGTACTTC.

Ten or more counts support this clonotype. This CDR3 reads CASSYSGQGAGEQYF. The CDR3 nucleotides are TGTGCCAGCAGTTACTCGGGACAGGGGGCAGGGGAGCAGTACTTC. The rearrangement joins TRBV6-5 to TRBJ2-7, with 12 bases fitting TRBD1. V shed 0 bases, J shed 7 bases, and the junction held 4 bases outside the gene matches. The CDR3 sequence is 15 residues long. The germline CDR1 and CDR2 sequences are MNHEY and SVGAGI.

This clonotype occurred many times. The chain combines TRBV29-1 with TRBJ2-7, with D tentatively TRBD2 (5 bases). Germline V CDR1 and CDR2: SQVTM, ANQGSEA. This CDR3 is built from 14 residues. The V gene lost 7 bases and the J gene lost 1 base, with 17 bases spanning the gap. This CDR3 reads CSAWPDTSSYEQYF. The CDR3 DNA follows: TGCAGCGCCTGGCCAGACACTAGTTCCTACGAGCAGTACTTC.

This clonotype was detected many times. This chain uses TRBV7-2 with TRBJ2-7; D is undetermined. The CDR3 length is 14 residues. The V and J ends lost 1 base and 2 bases respectively, with 9 bases between them. Germline values: CDR1 SGHTA, CDR2 FQGNSA. CDR3 in DNA: TGTGCCAGCAGCTTAGAGGTGGGGACCTACGAGCAGTACTTC. Its protein product is CASSLEVGTYEQYF.

This clonotype was counted many times. This chain links TRBV12-3 or TRBV12-4 with TRBJ2-3; unclear D gene. This CDR3 has 14 residues. Deletions cut 4 bases from V and 2 bases from J, with 10 bases between. The CDR3 nucleotides are TGTGCCAGCAGTTCGAGCAGCCTCACAGATACGCAGTATTTT. Its translation: CASSSSSLTDTQYF.